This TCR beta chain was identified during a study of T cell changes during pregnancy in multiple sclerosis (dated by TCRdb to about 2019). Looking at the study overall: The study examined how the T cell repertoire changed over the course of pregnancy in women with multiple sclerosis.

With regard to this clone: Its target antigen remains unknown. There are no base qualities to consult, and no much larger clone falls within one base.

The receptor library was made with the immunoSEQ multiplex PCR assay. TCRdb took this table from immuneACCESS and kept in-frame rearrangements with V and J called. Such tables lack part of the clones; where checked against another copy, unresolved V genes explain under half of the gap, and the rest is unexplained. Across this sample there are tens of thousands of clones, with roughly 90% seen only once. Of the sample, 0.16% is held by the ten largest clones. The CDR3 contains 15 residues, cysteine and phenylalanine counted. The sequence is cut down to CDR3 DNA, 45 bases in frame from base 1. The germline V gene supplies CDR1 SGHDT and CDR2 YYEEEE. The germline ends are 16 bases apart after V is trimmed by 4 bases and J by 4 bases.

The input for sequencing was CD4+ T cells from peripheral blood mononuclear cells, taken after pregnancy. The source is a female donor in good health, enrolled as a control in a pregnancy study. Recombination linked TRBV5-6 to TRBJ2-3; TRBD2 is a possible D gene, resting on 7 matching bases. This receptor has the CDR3 CASSPEGGISDTQYF. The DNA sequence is TGTGCCAGCAGCCCGGAGGGGGGGATATCAGATACGCAGTATTTT.